Listed below are T cell receptor beta chains from one sample, sequenced in a study of blood T cell repertoires in COVID-19. Using immunoSEQ multiplex PCR, the repertoire was profiled, and TCRdb retains in-frame clones only, with some absent. The data show 40,000 to 45,000 clones, with about 88% seen just once and about 6.1% held by the top ten. Sequencing used peripheral blood. These receptor sequences come from a human donor in a cohort sampled during active COVID-19. Both conserved end residues are part of each CDR3. The D gene is left open where the match is weak. The size of a clone is reported for some rows only, either as once, few or many, or as a class for expanded clones.

v_gene,len,j_gene,d_gene,abundance,CDR3aa,CDR3nt
TRBV6-2/TRBV6-3,14,TRBJ2-5,TRBD2,.,CASSYVGLGETQYF,TGTGCCAGCAGTTACGTAGGACTAGGGGAGACCCAGTACTTC
TRBV19,16,TRBJ2-3,.,.,CASSPIAGDVTDTQYF,TGTGCCAGTAGTCCCATCGCGGGCGACGTCACAGATACGCAGTATTTT
TRBV6-6,15,TRBJ1-5,TRBD1,.,CASSSDRASNQPQHF,TGTGCCAGCAGCTCCGACAGGGCGAGCAATCAGCCCCAGCATTTT
TRBV20-1,16,TRBJ2-1,TRBD2,.,CSASAGGTSAVNEQFF,TGCAGTGCTAGTGCCGGTGGGACTAGCGCAGTCAATGAGCAGTTCTTC
TRBV5-8,16,TRBJ1-6,.,.,CASSLGGRFWNSPLHF,TGTGCCAGCAGCTTGGGAGGGCGCTTCTGGAATTCACCCCTCCACTTT
TRBV10-1,15,TRBJ2-3,.,.,CASTEGNRESNTQYF,TGCGCCAGCACCGAGGGAAACAGGGAGTCCAATACGCAGTATTTT
TRBV27,15,TRBJ2-7,TRBD1,.,CASSLPGQPSYEQYF,TGTGCCAGCAGTTTACCGGGACAGCCTTCCTACGAGCAGTACTTC
TRBV10-2,13,TRBJ2-5,.,.,CASSSTIQETQYF,TGCGCCAGCAGTTCCACTATCCAAGAGACCCAGTACTTC
TRBV3-1/TRBV3-2,14,TRBJ2-7,.,.,CASSQGHALYEQYF,TGTGCCAGCAGCCAGGGACATGCCCTCTACGAGCAGTACTTC
TRBV6-5,13,TRBJ1-1,TRBD1,.,CASSTGQYTEAFF,TGTGCCAGCAGCACGGGACAGTACACTGAAGCTTTCTTT
TRBV20-1,11,TRBJ2-5,.,few,CSAQGQETQYF,TGCAGTGCCCAGGGCCAAGAGACCCAGTACTTC
TRBV2,14,TRBJ1-4,TRBD1,.,CASRAGQGNEKLFF,TGTGCCAGCAGGGCGGGACAGGGTAATGAAAAACTGTTTTTT
TRBV2,14,TRBJ1-5,.,.,CASSEARQGGPQHF,TGTGCCAGCAGTGAAGCGAGGCAGGGTGGGCCCCAGCATTTT
TRBV19,13,TRBJ2-3,.,once,CASRWGGTDTQYF,TGTGCCAGTAGGTGGGGCGGCACAGATACGCAGTATTTT
TRBV29-1,16,TRBJ2-7,TRBD2,.,CSVGGTSGSIQGEQYF,TGCAGCGTTGGAGGGACTAGCGGGAGTATCCAAGGGGAGCAGTACTTC
TRBV6-5,16,TRBJ2-7,TRBD2,.,CASSYSGTSGRYEQYF,TGTGCCAGCAGTTACTCCGGGACTAGCGGGAGGTACGAGCAGTACTTC
TRBV2,14,TRBJ2-5,TRBD1,.,CASTAGQGVWTQYF,TGTGCCAGCACGGCAGGTCAGGGGGTTTGGACCCAGTACTTC
TRBV24-1,12,TRBJ2-7,.,.,CATSDHFGEQYF,TGTGCCACCAGTGACCACTTCGGTGAGCAGTACTTC
TRBV7-2,13,TRBJ1-1,TRBD1,few,CASSTQGGTEAFF,TGTGCCAGCAGTACACAGGGGGGCACTGAAGCTTTCTTT
TRBV7-9,16,TRBJ2-1,TRBD2,.,CASSSLGEGLDNEQFF,TGTGCCAGCAGCTCCTTGGGGGAGGGCCTAGACAATGAGCAGTTCTTC
TRBV27,14,TRBJ2-3,TRBD1,once,CASRRGRGTDTQYF,TGTGCCAGCAGAAGGGGCAGGGGGACAGATACGCAGTATTTT
TRBV7-9,12,TRBJ2-4,.,.,CASSWALNIQYF,TGTGCCAGCAGCTGGGCCCTGAACATTCAGTACTTC
TRBV3-1/TRBV3-2,17,TRBJ2-6,TRBD1,.,CASSQRTGGSGANVLTF,TGTGCCAGCAGCCAACGCACAGGGGGCTCTGGGGCCAACGTCCTGACTTTC
TRBV5-1,13,TRBJ2-7,.,once,CASSEQGIYEQYF,TGCGCCAGCAGCGAACAGGGTATCTACGAGCAGTACTTC
TRBV18,13,TRBJ2-5,.,.,CASSPSRLETQYF,TGTGCCAGCTCACCTTCGCGGCTAGAGACCCAGTACTTC
TRBV5-1,15,TRBJ2-7,.,.,CASSLAGMGGYEQYF,TGCGCCAGCAGCTTGGCTGGGATGGGGGGTTACGAGCAGTACTTC
TRBV5-1,13,TRBJ2-5,.,.,CASSLTPQETQYF,TGCGCCAGCAGCTTGACACCGCAAGAGACCCAGTACTTC
TRBV25-1,17,TRBJ1-5,.,few,CASRGTGGLEGNQPQHF,TGTGCCAGCAGGGGGACCGGAGGGTTGGAGGGCAATCAGCCCCAGCATTTT
TRBV5-4,15,TRBJ2-3,TRBD2,once,CASSAGTSGGAAQYF,TGTGCCAGCAGCGCCGGGACTAGCGGGGGGGCGGCGCAGTATTTT
TRBV5-1,17,TRBJ1-6,TRBD1,.,CASSLGFGRGLNSPLHF,TGCGCCAGCAGCTTGGGTTTCGGCAGGGGGCTGAATTCACCCCTCCACTTT
TRBV5-4,15,TRBJ2-1,.,.,CASSLGTLPYNEQFF,TGTGCCAGCAGCCTTGGGACACTCCCCTACAATGAGCAGTTCTTC
TRBV6-5,14,TRBJ1-6,TRBD1,.,CASGLDRVNSPLHF,TGTGCCAGCGGTTTGGACAGGGTTAATTCACCCCTCCACTTT
TRBV19,15,TRBJ2-1,.,.,CASTRSPGGYNEQFF,TGTGCCAGTACCCGATCCCCCGGAGGTTACAATGAGCAGTTCTTC
TRBV7-2,15,TRBJ2-3,TRBD2,.,CASSTGGAYGDTQYF,TGTGCCAGCAGCACCGGGGGGGCCTATGGTGATACGCAGTATTTT
TRBV5-1,13,TRBJ1-1,TRBD1,.,CASSFTGGTEAFF,TGCGCCAGCAGCTTTACAGGGGGGACTGAAGCTTTCTTT
TRBV5-4,13,TRBJ2-7,TRBD2,.,CASSLASGYEQYF,TGTGCCAGCAGCTTGGCTAGCGGCTACGAGCAGTACTTC
TRBV25-1,13,TRBJ2-5,TRBD1,.,CASGAGGGETQYF,TGTGCCAGCGGGGCAGGGGGCGGGGAGACCCAGTACTTC
TRBV4-1,13,TRBJ2-1,TRBD1,.,CASSHGTVREQFF,TGCGCCAGCAGCCACGGGACAGTACGTGAGCAGTTCTTC
TRBV30,13,TRBJ2-3,TRBD2,.,CAGGTSGTHTQYF,TGTGCCGGAGGGACTAGCGGGACCCATACGCAGTATTTT
TRBV7-2,17,TRBJ2-2,TRBD2,.,CASSFQPGLAGGGELFF,TGTGCCAGCAGCTTCCAACCGGGACTAGCGGGGGGCGGGGAGCTGTTTTTT
TRBV4-2,17,TRBJ2-6,TRBD1,.,CASSQDGQGAGANVLTF,TGTGCCAGCAGCCAAGATGGGCAGGGGGCTGGGGCCAACGTCCTGACTTTC
TRBV30,13,TRBJ2-2,.,.,CAWSVNSYGELFF,TGTGCCTGGAGTGTAAATAGTTACGGGGAGCTGTTTTTT
TRBV29-1,13,TRBJ1-4,.,.,CSVALPAGEKLFF,TGCAGCGTTGCCCTGCCGGCGGGTGAAAAACTGTTTTTT
TRBV7-8,14,TRBJ2-7,.,.,CASSHLRLGREQYF,TGTGCCAGCAGCCATCTAAGACTGGGTAGGGAGCAGTACTTC
TRBV5-1,13,TRBJ1-1,.,once,CASSLDPETEAFF,TGCGCCAGCAGCTTGGATCCGGAGACTGAAGCTTTCTTT
TRBV14,14,TRBJ2-1,.,.,CASSQDLGSNEQFF,TGTGCCAGCAGCCAAGATCTAGGATCCAATGAGCAGTTCTTC
TRBV7-6,12,TRBJ2-3,TRBD2,.,CASSWTSGEQYF,TGTGCCAGCAGCTGGACTAGCGGGGAGCAGTATTTT
TRBV7-8,16,TRBJ2-1,TRBD1,.,CASSRIRQGENNEQFF,TGTGCCAGCAGCAGAATTCGACAGGGGGAGAACAATGAGCAGTTCTTC
TRBV4-1,17,TRBJ1-2,.,.,CASSQDRDTRANYGYTF,TGCGCCAGCAGCCAAGATAGGGACACCCGAGCTAACTATGGCTACACCTTC
TRBV29-1,13,TRBJ2-5,TRBD1,few,CSVHRGLIETQYF,TGCAGCGTTCACAGGGGTCTAATCGAGACCCAGTACTTC
TRBV2,13,TRBJ1-2,.,.,CASRENGGMGYTF,TGTGCCAGCAGAGAGAATGGGGGGATGGGCTACACCTTC